This T cell receptor (beta chain) emerged from a study of regulatory dendritic cells for organ transplantation. For the study at large: Monocytes received vitamin D3 on days 0 and 4, IL-10 on day 4.

Study-wide points: Among resting subsets, memory CD8+ cells contained the most alloreactive clonotypes.

Points on this clone: Its antigen is not identified.

The CDR3 extends over 15 amino acids. Per the germline V gene, CDR1 is MDHEN and CDR2 is SYDVKM. Trimming took 7 bases from V and 9 from J, leaving 19 bases between them. Clones were read by immunoSEQ multiplex PCR, and TCRdb kept only the in-frame ones, dropping some. The repertoire has 13,000 or so clones, approximately 56% of them found once; the top ten carry 0.9% to 1.5%. Sorted T cells were CFSE-labeled and cultured four to five days with allogeneic regulatory or mature dendritic cells at 1:10. Memory T cells were CD45RO+, naive were CD45RA+, sorted by FACS. Sequenced: naive CD8+ T cells from blood cultured with dendritic cells. Sample subset: CD45RA+ naive T cells. This TCR came from a human donor in good health. The V gene is TRBV28, the J gene TRBJ1-6; D gene uncertain. As DNA, the CDR3 is TGTGCCAGCACCGTTCGGAACAGCATGGGTTCACCCCTCCACTTT. Translating it yields CASTVRNSMGSPLHF. Based on the CDR3 plus reference TRBV28 and TRBJ1-6, the full variable domain is DVKVTQSSRYLVKRTGEKVFLECVQDMDHENMFWYRQDPGLGLRLIYFSYDVKMKEKGDIPEGYSVSREKKERFSLILESASTNQTSMYLCASTVRNSMGSPLHFGNGTRLTVT.